This T cell receptor (beta chain) stems from a study of identical twins. MiXCR was run by TCRdb on the 5' RACE reads, yielding one entry per CDR3 protein. This sample carries about 720,000 distinct CDR3 sequences, more than 6.5% of them seen once, and the ten largest clones take 0.98%. The CDR3 contains 17 residues. CDR1 is SGHTA, CDR2 FQGNSA, per germline. V lost 5 bases, J lost 5 bases, and 14 bases stayed unmatched. A further study also used this sample, focusing on yellow fever vaccine responses in identical twins.

This TCR was sampled from a young woman in good health. The chain links TRBV7-2 to TRBJ2-1; 8 nucleotides align to TRBD2. What was sequenced was PBMCs. CDR3 DNA: TGTGCCAGCAGCCATCGGGGGGGGCTGTTTGCAAACAATGAGCAGTTCTTC. As protein: CASSHRGGLFANNEQFF.